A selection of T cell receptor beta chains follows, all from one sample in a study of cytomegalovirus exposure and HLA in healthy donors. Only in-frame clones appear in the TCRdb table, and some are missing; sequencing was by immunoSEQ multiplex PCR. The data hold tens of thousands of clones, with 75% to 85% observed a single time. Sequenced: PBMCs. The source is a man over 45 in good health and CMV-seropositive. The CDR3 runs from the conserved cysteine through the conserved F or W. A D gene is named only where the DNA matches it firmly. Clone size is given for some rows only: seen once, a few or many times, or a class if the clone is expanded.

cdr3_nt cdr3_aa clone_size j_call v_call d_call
TGTGCCAGCAGATTCCAGGGGGCCCCAGAGCCCCAGCATTTT CASRFQGAPEPQHF - TRBJ1-5 TRBV2 TRBD1
TGTGCCAGCAGCCCCGGACAGAGCACAGATACGCAGTATTTT CASSPGQSTDTQYF - TRBJ2-3 TRBV5-4 -
TGCGCCAGCAGCCCTGTTAGGGGGCGTGCTAGCACAGATACGCAGTATTTT CASSPVRGRASTDTQYF - TRBJ2-3 TRBV5-1 TRBD1
TGTGCCAGCAGCCTGGGACAGTTAAGCGGAGGAAACACCATATATTTT CASSLGQLSGGNTIYF few TRBJ1-3 TRBV7-9 TRBD1
TGTGCCAGCAGTGGACAGCGATTGTCGGTTTATGGCTACACCTTC CASSGQRLSVYGYTF few TRBJ1-2 TRBV6-5 -
TGTGCCAGCAGCGGGACAATCAACACCGGGGAGCTGTTTTTT CASSGTINTGELFF - TRBJ2-2 TRBV27 -
TGTGCCACCAGCACCTACTCCGTAAGGGCGGGGAATGGCTACACCTTC CATSTYSVRAGNGYTF - TRBJ1-2 TRBV15 -
TGTGCCAGCAGGGGCGGCGGTTTATTTAAGGGGGGCTACACCTTC CASRGGGLFKGGYTF - TRBJ1-2 TRBV6-5 -
TGTGCCAGCAGCCGGGACAGATACTCCTACGAGCAGTACTTC CASSRDRYSYEQYF few TRBJ2-7 TRBV7-9 TRBD1
TGTGCCACCTCACTTTATAGCAATCAGCCCCAGCATTTT CATSLYSNQPQHF - TRBJ1-5 TRBV6-1 -
TGTGCCAGCAGCTTGCCAGGAAACCTGAACACTGAAGCTTTCTTT CASSLPGNLNTEAFF - TRBJ1-1 TRBV5-4 -
TGTGCCAGCAGCTCGGGACAGGGTATGATAAACACCATATATTTT CASSSGQGMINTIYF - TRBJ1-3 TRBV7-9 TRBD1
TGTGCCAGCAGTCGGCGGGTTCAGAGCACTGAAGCTTTCTTT CASSRRVQSTEAFF few TRBJ1-1 TRBV6-5 -
TGTGCCAGCAGTTACGGCAGGGAGAACACTGAAGCTTTCTTT CASSYGRENTEAFF - TRBJ1-1 TRBV6-5 -
TGCGCCAGCACGAATACAGGGGGCATGTACAATGAGCAGTTCTTC CASTNTGGMYNEQFF - TRBJ2-1 TRBV5-1 TRBD1
TGCGCCAGCAGCCGAACGGTCGACAGGGGTAAAAACAATGAGCAGTTCTTC CASSRTVDRGKNNEQFF - TRBJ2-1 TRBV5-1 TRBD1
TGTGCCAGCAGCCAAATGGGGGCGGGAGTGGCTTACAATGAGCAGTTCTTC CASSQMGAGVAYNEQFF - TRBJ2-1 TRBV11-2 -
TGTGCCAGCAACCCAATAGGGGGGGCTAACACTGAAGCTTTCTTT CASNPIGGANTEAFF - TRBJ1-1 TRBV7-2 -
TGCGCCAGTACAACAGGGGGCGTTAACAATGAGCAGTTCTTC CASTTGGVNNEQFF few TRBJ2-1 TRBV4-1 TRBD1
TGTGCCAGCAGCCAAGTAGCGGGAGGGCAGAATGAGCAGTTCTTC CASSQVAGGQNEQFF - TRBJ2-1 TRBV4-2 TRBD2
TGTGCCAGCAGTTCTCCGGGACAATGGCCCACTGAAGCTTTCTTT CASSSPGQWPTEAFF - TRBJ1-1 TRBV28 -
TGTGCCAGCAGCCAAGAGGGACAGTTCTACGAGCAGTACTTC CASSQEGQFYEQYF - TRBJ2-7 TRBV4-2 TRBD1
TGTGCCAGCAGCTTAGGACCCTGGGCAGCGGGAGGGGGCAATGAGCAGTTCTTC CASSLGPWAAGGGNEQFF - TRBJ2-1 TRBV11-2 TRBD2